This TCR beta chain was captured in a study of T cell changes during pregnancy in multiple sclerosis. Method: immunoSEQ multiplex PCR; TCRdb's copy keeps in-frame clones and lacks some. The data show about 40,000 clones, 75% to 95% seen once. The receptor's source is a female donor with multiple sclerosis, enrolled in a pregnancy study. The sequencing used CD4+ T cells from peripheral blood mononuclear cells, collected in the third trimester of pregnancy.

The CDR3 reads CASSLYMGARETQYF. The CDR3 nucleotides read TGTGCCAGCAGCTTATACATGGGGGCTCGGGAGACCCAGTACTTC. V usage is TRBV7-9 and J usage is TRBJ2-5; D perhaps matches TRBD1 (6 bases). The CDR3 runs to 15 residues. Germline lookup yields CDR1 SEHNR and CDR2 FQNEAQ (reference sequence). V was clipped by 2 bases and J by 5 bases, with 15 bases between them.